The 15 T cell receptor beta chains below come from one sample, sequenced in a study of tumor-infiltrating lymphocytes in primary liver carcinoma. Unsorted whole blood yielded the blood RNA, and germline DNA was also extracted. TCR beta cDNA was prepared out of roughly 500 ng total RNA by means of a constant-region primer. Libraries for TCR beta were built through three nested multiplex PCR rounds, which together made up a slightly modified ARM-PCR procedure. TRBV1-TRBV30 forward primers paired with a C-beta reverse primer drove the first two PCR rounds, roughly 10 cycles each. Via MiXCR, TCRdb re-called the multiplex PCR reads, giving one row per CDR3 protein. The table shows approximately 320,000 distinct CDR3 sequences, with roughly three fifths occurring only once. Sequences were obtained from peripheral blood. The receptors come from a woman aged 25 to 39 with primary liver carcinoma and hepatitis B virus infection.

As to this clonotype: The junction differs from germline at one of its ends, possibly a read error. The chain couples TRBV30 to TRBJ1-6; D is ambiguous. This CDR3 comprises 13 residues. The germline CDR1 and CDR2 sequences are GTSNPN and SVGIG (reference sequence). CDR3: CAWSVVGNSPLHF. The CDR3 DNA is TGTGCCTGGAGTGTGGTAGGGAACTCACCCCTTCACTTT.

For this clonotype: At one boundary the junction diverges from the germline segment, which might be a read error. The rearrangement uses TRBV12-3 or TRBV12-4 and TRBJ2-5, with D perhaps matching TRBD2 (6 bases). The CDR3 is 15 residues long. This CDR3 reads CASSSSGRARETHYF. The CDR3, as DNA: TGTGCCAGCAGTTCCTCCGGGAGAGCTAGGGAGACCCACTACTTC.

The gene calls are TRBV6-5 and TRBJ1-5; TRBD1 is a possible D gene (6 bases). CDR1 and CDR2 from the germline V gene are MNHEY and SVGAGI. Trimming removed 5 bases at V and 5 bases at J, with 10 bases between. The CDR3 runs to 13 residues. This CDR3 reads CASSADRYQPQHF. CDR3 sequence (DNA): TGTGCCAGCAGTGCGGACAGATATCAGCCCCAGCATTTT.

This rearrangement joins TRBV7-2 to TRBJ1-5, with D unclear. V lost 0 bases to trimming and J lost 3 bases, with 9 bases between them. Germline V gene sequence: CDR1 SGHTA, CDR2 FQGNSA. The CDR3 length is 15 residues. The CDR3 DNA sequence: TGTGCCAGCAGCTTAGCGCTAGGAGCCAATCAGCCCCAGCATTTT. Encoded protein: CASSLALGANQPQHF.

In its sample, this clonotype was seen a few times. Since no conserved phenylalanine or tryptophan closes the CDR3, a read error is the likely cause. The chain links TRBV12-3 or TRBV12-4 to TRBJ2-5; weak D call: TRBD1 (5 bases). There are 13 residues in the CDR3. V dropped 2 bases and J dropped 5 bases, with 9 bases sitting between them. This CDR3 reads CASSLTGPETQYI. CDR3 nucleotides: TGTGCCAGCAGTTTAACAGGTCCGGAGACCCAGTACATC.

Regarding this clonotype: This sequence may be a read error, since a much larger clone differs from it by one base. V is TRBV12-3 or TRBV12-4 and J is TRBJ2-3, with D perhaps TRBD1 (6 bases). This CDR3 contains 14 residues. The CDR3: CVSSTDRNVNTQYF. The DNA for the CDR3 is TGTGTCAGCAGTACCGACAGGAATGTAAATACGCAGTATTTT.

The CDR3: CASSRSVVTDTQYF. The CDR3 DNA reads TGTGCCAGCAGCCGATCCGTCGTCACAGATACGCAGTATTTT. V and J are TRBV7-9 and TRBJ2-3; D uncertain. Germline CDR1 and CDR2: SEHNR and FQNEAQ (reference sequence). This CDR3 contains 14 residues. Trimming cost V 5 bases and J 2 bases, with 11 bases left between them.

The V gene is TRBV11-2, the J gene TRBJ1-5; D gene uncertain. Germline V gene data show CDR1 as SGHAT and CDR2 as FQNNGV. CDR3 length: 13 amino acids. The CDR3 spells CISSQEEVQPQHF. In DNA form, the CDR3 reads TGTATCAGCAGCCAAGAGGAAGTACAGCCCCAGCATTTT.

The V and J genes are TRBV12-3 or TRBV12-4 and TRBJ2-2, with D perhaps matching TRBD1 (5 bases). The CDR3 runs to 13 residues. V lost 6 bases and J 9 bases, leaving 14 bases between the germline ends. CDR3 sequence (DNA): TGTGCCAGCAGCATGACAGTGACCCGGGAGCTGTTTTTT. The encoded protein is CASSMTVTRELFF.

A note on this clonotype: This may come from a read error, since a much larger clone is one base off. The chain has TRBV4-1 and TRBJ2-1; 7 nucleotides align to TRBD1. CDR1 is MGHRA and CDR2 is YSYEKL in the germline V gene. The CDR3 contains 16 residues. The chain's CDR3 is CASSQGPGQNYNERFF. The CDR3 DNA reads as TGCGCCAGCAGCCAAGGGCCGGGACAGAACTACAATGAGCGGTTCTTC.

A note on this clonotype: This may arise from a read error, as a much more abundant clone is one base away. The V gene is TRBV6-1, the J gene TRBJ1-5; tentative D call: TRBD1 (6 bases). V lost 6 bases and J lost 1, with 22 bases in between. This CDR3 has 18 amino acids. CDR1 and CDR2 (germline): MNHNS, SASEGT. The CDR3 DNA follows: TGTGCCAGCAGAGAATGGGCCCACGAGGGGGTCAGCAATCAGCCCCAGCATTTT. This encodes CASREWAHEGVSNQPQHF.

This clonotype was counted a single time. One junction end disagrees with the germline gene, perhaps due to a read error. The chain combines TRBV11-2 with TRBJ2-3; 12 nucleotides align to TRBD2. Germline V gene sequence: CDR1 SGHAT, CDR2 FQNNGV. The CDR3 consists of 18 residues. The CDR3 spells CASSPSDASGRVGDTQYF. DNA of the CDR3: TGTGCCAGCAGTCCCTCGGATGCTAGCGGGAGGGTAGGGGATACGCAATATTTT.

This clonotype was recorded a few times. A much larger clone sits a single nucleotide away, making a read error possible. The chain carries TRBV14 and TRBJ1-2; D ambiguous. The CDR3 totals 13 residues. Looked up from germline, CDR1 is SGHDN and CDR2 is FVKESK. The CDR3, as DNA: TGTGCCGGCAGCCTTGAGCCGTATTATGGCTACACCTTC. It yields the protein CAGSLEPYYGYTF.

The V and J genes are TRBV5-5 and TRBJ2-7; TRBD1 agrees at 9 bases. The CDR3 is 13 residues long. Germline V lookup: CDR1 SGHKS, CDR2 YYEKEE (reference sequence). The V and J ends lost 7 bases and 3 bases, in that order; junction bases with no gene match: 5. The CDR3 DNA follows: TGTGCCAGCGGGAGGACAGGGGACTACGAGCAGTACTTC. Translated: CASGRTGDYEQYF.

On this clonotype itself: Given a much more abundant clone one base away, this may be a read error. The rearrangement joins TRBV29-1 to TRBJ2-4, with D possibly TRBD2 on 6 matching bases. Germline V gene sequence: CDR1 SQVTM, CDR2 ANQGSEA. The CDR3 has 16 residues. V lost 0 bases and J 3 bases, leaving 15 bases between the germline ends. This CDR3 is CSVEDLGGCGKNIQYF. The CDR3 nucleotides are TGCAGCGTTGAAGATTTGGGGGGATGTGGCAAAAACATTCAGTACTTC.